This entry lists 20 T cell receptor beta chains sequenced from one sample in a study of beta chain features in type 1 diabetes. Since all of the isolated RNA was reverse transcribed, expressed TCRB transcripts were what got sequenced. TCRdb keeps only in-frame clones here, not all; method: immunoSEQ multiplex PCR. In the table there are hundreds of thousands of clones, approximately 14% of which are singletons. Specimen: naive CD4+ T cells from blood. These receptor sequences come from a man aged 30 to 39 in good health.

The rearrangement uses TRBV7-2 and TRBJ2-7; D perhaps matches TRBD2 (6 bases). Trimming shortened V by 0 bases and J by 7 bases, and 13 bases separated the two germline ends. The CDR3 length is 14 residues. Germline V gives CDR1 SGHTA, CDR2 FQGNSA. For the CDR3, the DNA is TGTGCCAGCAGCTTAGCAGGAGGGTTCGGGGAGCAGTACTTC. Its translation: CASSLAGGFGEQYF.

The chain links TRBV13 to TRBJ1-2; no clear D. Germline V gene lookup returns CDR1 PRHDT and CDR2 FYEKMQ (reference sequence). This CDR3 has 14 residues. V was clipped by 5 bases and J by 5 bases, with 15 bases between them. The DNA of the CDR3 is TGTGCCAGCAGCCTACAAAGGGAGAGATATGGCTACACCTTC. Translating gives CASSLQRERYGYTF.

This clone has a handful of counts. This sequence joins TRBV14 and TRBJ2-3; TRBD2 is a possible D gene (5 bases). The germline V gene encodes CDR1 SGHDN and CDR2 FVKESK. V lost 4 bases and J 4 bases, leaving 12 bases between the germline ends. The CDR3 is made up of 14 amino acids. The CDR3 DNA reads TGTGCCAGCAGCCTTACTCCTAGCTCAGATACGCAGTATTTT. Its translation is CASSLTPSSDTQYF.

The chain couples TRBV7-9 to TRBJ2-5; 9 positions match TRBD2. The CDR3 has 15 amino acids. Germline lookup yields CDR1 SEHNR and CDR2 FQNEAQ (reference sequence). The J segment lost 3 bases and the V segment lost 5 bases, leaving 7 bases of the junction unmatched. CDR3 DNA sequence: TGTGCCAGCAGCGGGACTAGCTGGACCAAAGAGACCCAGTACTTC. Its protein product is CASSGTSWTKETQYF.

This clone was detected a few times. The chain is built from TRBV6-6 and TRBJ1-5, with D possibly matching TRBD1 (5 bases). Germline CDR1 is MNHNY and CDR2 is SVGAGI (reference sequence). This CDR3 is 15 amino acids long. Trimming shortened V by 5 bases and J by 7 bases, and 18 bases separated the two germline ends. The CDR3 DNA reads TGTGCCAGCAGTCAAGGGGTGGGCGGCCGGCAGCCCCAGCATTTT. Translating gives CASSQGVGGRQPQHF.

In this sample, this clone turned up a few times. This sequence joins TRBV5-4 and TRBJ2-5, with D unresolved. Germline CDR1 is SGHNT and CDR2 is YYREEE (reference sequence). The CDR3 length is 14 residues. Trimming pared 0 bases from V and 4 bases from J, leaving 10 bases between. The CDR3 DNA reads TGTGCCAGCAGCTTGGAGGTATTCGGAGAGACCCAGTACTTC. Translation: CASSLEVFGETQYF.

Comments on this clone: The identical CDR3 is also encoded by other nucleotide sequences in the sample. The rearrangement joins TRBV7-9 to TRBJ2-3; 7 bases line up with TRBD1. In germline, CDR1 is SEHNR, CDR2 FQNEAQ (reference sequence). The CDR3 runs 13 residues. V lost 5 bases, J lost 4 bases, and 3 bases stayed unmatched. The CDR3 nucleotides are TGTGCCAGCAGCACCCAGGGGGCAGATACGCAGTATTTT. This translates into CASSTQGADTQYF.

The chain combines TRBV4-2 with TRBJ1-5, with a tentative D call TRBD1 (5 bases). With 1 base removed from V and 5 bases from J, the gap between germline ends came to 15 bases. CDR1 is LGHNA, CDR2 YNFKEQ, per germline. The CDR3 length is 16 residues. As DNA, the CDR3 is TGTGCCAGCAGCCAAGCGGGGGACCGGGGGGATCAGCCCCAGCATTTT. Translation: CASSQAGDRGDQPQHF.

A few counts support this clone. This CDR3 is CAWSPVMVNTEAFF. CDR3 coding DNA: TGTGCCTGGAGCCCTGTCATGGTCAATACTGAAGCTTTCTTT. This rearrangement joins TRBV30 to TRBJ1-1; D gene ambiguous. The V gene's germline CDR1 is GTSNPN and CDR2 SVGIG (reference sequence). CDR3 size: 14 residues. Trimming took off 3 bases at V and 5 bases at J, with 16 bases between the two ends.

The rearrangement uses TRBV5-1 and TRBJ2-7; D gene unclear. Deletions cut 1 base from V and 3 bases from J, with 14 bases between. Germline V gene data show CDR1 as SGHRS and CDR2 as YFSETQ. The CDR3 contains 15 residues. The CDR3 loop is CASSLLSHGDYEQYF. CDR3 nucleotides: TGCGCCAGCAGCTTGCTCAGCCACGGAGACTACGAGCAGTACTTC.

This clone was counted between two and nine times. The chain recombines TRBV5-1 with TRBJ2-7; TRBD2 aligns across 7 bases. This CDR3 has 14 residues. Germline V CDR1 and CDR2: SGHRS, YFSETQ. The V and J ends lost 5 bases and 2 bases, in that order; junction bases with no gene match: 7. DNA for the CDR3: TGCGCCAGCAGTCGGGGGGACCCCCCCTACGAGCAGTACTTC. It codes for CASSRGDPPYEQYF.

The CDR3 region is CASSPGLAGVDTQYF. The CDR3 bases are TGTGCCAGCAGCCCAGGACTAGCGGGAGTAGATACGCAGTATTTT. The chain has TRBV7-2 and TRBJ2-3; TRBD2 agrees at 13 bases. The CDR3 covers 15 residues. Germline assignment: CDR1 SGHTA and CDR2 FQGNSA. Trimming at V came to 5 bases and at J to 5 bases, leaving 4 bases not matched to a gene.

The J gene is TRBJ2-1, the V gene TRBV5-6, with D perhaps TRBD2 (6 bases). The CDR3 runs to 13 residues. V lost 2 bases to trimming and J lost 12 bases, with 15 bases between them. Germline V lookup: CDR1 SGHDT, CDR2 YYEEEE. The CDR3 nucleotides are TGTGCCAGCAGCTTCATAGCGGACTACTTGCAGTTCTTC. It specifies CASSFIADYLQFF. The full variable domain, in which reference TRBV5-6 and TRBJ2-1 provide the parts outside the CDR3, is DAGVTQSPTHLIKTRGQQVTLRCSPKSGHDTVSWYQQALGQGPQFIFQYYEEEERQRGNFPDRFSGHQFPNYSSELNVNALLLGDSALYLCASSFIADYLQFFGPGTRLTVL.

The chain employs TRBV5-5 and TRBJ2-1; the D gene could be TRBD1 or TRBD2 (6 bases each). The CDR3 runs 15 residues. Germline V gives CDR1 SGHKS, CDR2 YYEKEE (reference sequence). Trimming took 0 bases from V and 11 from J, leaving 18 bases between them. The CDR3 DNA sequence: TGTGCCAGCAGCTTGGCGGGGGCCCCTGCGCATCAGCAGTTCTTC. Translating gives CASSLAGAPAHQQFF.

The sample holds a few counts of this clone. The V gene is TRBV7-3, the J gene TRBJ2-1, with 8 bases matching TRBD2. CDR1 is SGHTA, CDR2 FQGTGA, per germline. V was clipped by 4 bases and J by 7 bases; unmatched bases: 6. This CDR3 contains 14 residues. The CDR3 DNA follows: TGTGCCAGCAGCTCCAGCGGGAGTGGGAATGAGCAGTTCTTC. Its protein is CASSSSGSGNEQFF.

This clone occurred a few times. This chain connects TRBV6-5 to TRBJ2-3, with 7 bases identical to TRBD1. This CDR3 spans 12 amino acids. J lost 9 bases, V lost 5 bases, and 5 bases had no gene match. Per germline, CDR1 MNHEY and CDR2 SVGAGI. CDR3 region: CASSRQGDTQYF. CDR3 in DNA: TGTGCCAGCAGTCGACAGGGAGACACGCAGTATTTT.

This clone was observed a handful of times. CDR3 in amino acids: CASSQGQIIGTQYF. In DNA, the CDR3 is TGTGCCAGCAGCCAAGGGCAGATAATCGGGACCCAGTACTTC. The J gene is TRBJ2-5, the V gene TRBV11-2, with D uncertain. V was pared by 5 bases and J by 7 bases, with 17 bases between. The CDR3 has 14 residues. Germline V lookup: CDR1 SGHAT, CDR2 FQNNGV. Full variable domain (missing parts from reference TRBV11-2 and TRBJ2-5): EAGVAQSPRYKIIEKRQSVAFWCNPISGHATLYWYQQILGQGPKLLIQFQNNGVVDDSQLPKDRFSAERLKGVDSTLKIQPAKLEDSAVYLCASSQGQIIGTQYFGPGTRLLVL.

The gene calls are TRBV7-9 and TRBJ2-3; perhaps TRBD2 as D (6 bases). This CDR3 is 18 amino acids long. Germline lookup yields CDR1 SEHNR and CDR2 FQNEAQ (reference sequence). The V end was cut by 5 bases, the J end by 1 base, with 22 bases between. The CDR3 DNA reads TGTGCCAGCAGCCAGGCGGGACTGGCAAACTCAGGCACAGATACGCAGTATTTT. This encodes CASSQAGLANSGTDTQYF.

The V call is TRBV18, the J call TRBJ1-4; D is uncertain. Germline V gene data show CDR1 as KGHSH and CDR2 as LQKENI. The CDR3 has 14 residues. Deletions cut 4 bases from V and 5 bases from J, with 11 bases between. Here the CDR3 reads CASSRKIDNEKLFF. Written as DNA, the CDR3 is TGTGCCAGCTCACGGAAAATAGACAATGAAAAACTGTTTTTT.

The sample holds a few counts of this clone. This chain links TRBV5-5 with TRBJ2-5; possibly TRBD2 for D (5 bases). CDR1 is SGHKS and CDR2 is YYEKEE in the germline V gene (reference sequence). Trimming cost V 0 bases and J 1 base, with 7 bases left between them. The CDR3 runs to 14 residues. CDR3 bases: TGTGCCAGCAGCTTGGGGAGGAGCCAAGAGACCCAGTACTTC. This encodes CASSLGRSQETQYF.